This entry lists 31 T cell receptor beta chains sequenced from one sample in a study of cytomegalovirus exposure and HLA in healthy donors. Method: immunoSEQ multiplex PCR; TCRdb's copy keeps in-frame clones and lacks some. The sample holds about 350,000 clones, about nine tenths seen once. The sequencing input was PBMCs. The receptors stem from a woman between 25 and 40 years old in good health and CMV-seropositive.

The CDR3 loop is CAWSPYIRRGYGYTF. CDR3 in DNA: TGTGCCTGGAGTCCTTACATAAGGAGGGGCTATGGCTACACCTTC. This rearrangement joins TRBV30 to TRBJ1-2, with D possibly TRBD1 on 5 matching bases. Germline V gene data show CDR1 as GTSNPN and CDR2 as SVGIG (reference sequence). This CDR3 has 15 amino acids. The V end lost 2 bases, the J end lost 4 bases, and 17 bases lay between the germline ends. Complete variable domain (other parts from reference TRBV30 and TRBJ1-2): SQTIHQWPATLVQPVGSPLSLECTVEGTSNPNLYWYRQAAGRGLQLLFYSVGIGQISSEVPQNLSASRPQDRQFILSSKKLLLSDSGFYLCAWSPYIRRGYGYTFGSGTRLTVV.

A single count supports this clone. In DNA, the CDR3 is TGTGCCAGCAGCTTAGCGGAACTAGTGTTCTCCTCCTACGAGCAGTACTTC. Protein sequence: CASSLAELVFSSYEQYF. The chain has TRBV7-2 and TRBJ2-7, with D possibly being TRBD2 (5 bases). The CDR3 runs 17 residues. Trimming removed 0 bases from V and 0 bases from J, with 15 bases in between. Per the germline V gene, CDR1 is SGHTA and CDR2 is FQGNSA.

This chain connects TRBV6-5 to TRBJ2-7; 10 bases map to TRBD2. V lost 4 bases to trimming and J lost 3 bases; unmatched junction nucleotides: 3. The CDR3 spans 14 residues. CDR1 and CDR2 (germline): MNHEY, SVGAGI. Here the CDR3 reads CASSFSGGNYEQYF. CDR3 DNA: TGTGCCAGCAGTTTTAGCGGGGGGAACTACGAGCAGTACTTC.

The V gene is TRBV6-6, the J gene TRBJ2-5; the match to TRBD2 covers 7 bases. In germline, CDR1 is MNHNY, CDR2 SVGAGI (reference sequence). V dropped 2 bases and J dropped 1; count of bases not matched to a gene: 7. CDR3 length: 16 amino acids. CDR3 sequence reads: CASSYGGSGGQETQYF. As DNA, the CDR3 is TGTGCCAGCAGTTACGGCGGGAGTGGAGGCCAAGAGACCCAGTACTTC.

The CDR3 DNA sequence: TGTGCCAGCAGCATGGGGGGTAGCGTGATAGAAAAACTGTTTTTT. It is translated as CASSMGGSVIEKLFF. V is TRBV5-4 and J is TRBJ1-4, with TRBD1 as a possible D gene (5 bases). This CDR3 contains 15 residues. In germline, CDR1 is SGHNT, CDR2 YYREEE (reference sequence). V lost 4 bases to trimming and J lost 8 bases, with 18 bases between them.

The rearrangement joins TRBV5-1 to TRBJ2-5; 11 bases match TRBD2. The CDR3 spans 16 residues. The germline V gene encodes CDR1 SGHRS and CDR2 YFSETQ. J gave up 0 bases and V 2 bases, and 3 bases lay outside the gene matches. CDR3 bases: TGCGCCAGCAGCTTAGGGACTAGCGGCAACCAAGAGACCCAGTACTTC. Amino acids: CASSLGTSGNQETQYF.

This rearrangement joins TRBV9 to TRBJ2-3; possible D gene TRBD2, 6 bases. Per germline, CDR1 SGDLS and CDR2 YYNGEE. V was cut by 4 bases and J by 2 bases, with 14 bases left in between. The CDR3 extends over 15 amino acids. CDR3 protein: CASSQQEGTTDTQYF. For the CDR3, the DNA is TGTGCCAGCAGCCAACAGGAGGGCACCACAGATACGCAGTATTTT.

The chain couples TRBV11-2 to TRBJ2-5, with 11 bases lining up with TRBD2. The CDR3 contains 15 residues. The germline gives CDR1 SGHAT, CDR2 FQNNGV. V dropped 1 base and J dropped 4; count of bases not matched to a gene: 2. As DNA, the CDR3 is TGTGCCAGCAGCTTAGTTCTAGCGGGGGGAGAGACCCAGTACTTC. Translation: CASSLVLAGGETQYF.

The rearrangement joins TRBV6-6 to TRBJ2-7; 8 bases line up with TRBD2. This CDR3 is built from 15 residues. After removal of 0 bases from V and 1 base from J, the junction contained 2 bases not matched to a gene. Per germline, CDR1 MNHNY and CDR2 SVGAGI (reference sequence). The CDR3 DNA follows: TGTGCCAGCAGTTACTCCGAGCGGGAGTCCTACGAGCAGTACTTC. It specifies CASSYSERESYEQYF.

This clone was picked up a small number of times. The chain couples TRBV10-3 to TRBJ1-3; TRBD1 might be the D (5 bases). Trimming removed 3 bases at V and 3 bases at J, with 12 bases between. The CDR3 runs to 15 residues. Germline CDR1 and CDR2: ENHRY and SYGVKD. As DNA, the CDR3 is TGTGCCATCAGTGAATTGGGGCTGTATGGAAACACCATATATTTT. Its protein is CAISELGLYGNTIYF.

The rearrangement joins TRBV27 to TRBJ2-3, with D possibly TRBD1 on 6 matching bases. The V end was cut by 9 bases, the J end by 2 bases, with 18 bases between. The CDR3 runs to 15 residues. Germline-derived CDR1 and CDR2 are MNHEY and SMNVEV (reference sequence). CDR3 DNA: TGTGCCAGTCGAAATTCGGACAGTTACACAGATACGCAGTATTTT. Translating it yields CASRNSDSYTDTQYF.

This clone was recorded only once. The chain links TRBV5-4 to TRBJ2-2, with 9 bases matching TRBD1. Germline CDR1 is SGHNT and CDR2 is YYREEE (reference sequence). The V segment lost 4 bases and the J segment 5 bases; nucleotides outside the gene matches: 6. The length of the CDR3 is 15 residues. Here the CDR3 DNA reads TGTGCCAGCAGCCTACAGGGGGCGCAAACCGGGGAGCTGTTTTTT. It translates to CASSLQGAQTGELFF. The full variable domain, in which reference TRBV5-4 and TRBJ2-2 provide the parts outside the CDR3, is ETGVTQSPTHLIKTRGQQVTLRCSSQSGHNTVSWYQQALGQGPQFIFQYYREEENGRGNFPPRFSGLQFPNYSSELNVNALELDDSALYLCASSLQGAQTGELFFGEGSRLTVL.

This chain uses TRBV29-1 with TRBJ2-3; weak D call: TRBD1 (6 bases). The CDR3 spans 16 residues. Germline CDR1 SQVTM, CDR2 ANQGSEA. The ends were cut back, 3 bases at V and 3 bases at J, with 19 bases in the middle. CDR3 nucleotide sequence: TGCAGCGTTGAGGGCAGGCTGACAGGAAGGACAGATACGCAGTATTTT. Protein: CSVEGRLTGRTDTQYF.

The V and J genes are TRBV9 and TRBJ2-3, with no clear D. V was pared by 0 bases and J by 0 bases, with 5 bases between. Looked up from germline, CDR1 is SGDLS and CDR2 is YYNGEE. The CDR3 extends over 14 amino acids. CDR3 region: CASSVAVSTDTQYF. The CDR3, as DNA: TGTGCCAGCAGCGTAGCGGTGAGCACAGATACGCAGTATTTT.

The gene calls are TRBV5-1 and TRBJ2-1, with D maybe TRBD1 (5 bases). There are 13 residues in the CDR3. V shed 4 bases and J shed 8 bases, with 13 bases lying between them. CDR1 and CDR2 from the germline V gene are SGHRS and YFSETQ. CDR3 sequence: CASSPSGIHEQFF. CDR3 coding DNA: TGCGCCAGCAGCCCGTCAGGGATCCATGAGCAGTTCTTC. The whole variable domain, remainder taken from reference TRBV5-1 and TRBJ2-1, is KAGVTQTPRYLIKTRGQQVTLSCSPISGHRSVSWYQQTPGQGLQFLFEYFSETQRNKGNFPGRFSGRQFSNSRSEMNVSTLELGDSALYLCASSPSGIHEQFFGPGTRLTVL.

Only one count was recorded for this clone. The V call is TRBV9, the J call TRBJ2-1; 9 nucleotides line up with TRBD2. CDR1 and CDR2 (germline): SGDLS, YYNGEE. The CDR3 sequence is 17 residues long. V was pared by 4 bases and J by 8 bases, with 16 bases of the junction left unmatched. The CDR3 loop is CASSPPAGAGGPDEQFF. The CDR3 DNA follows: TGTGCCAGCAGCCCTCCTGCCGGGGCGGGGGGGCCAGATGAGCAGTTCTTC.

The chain has TRBV29-1 and TRBJ2-7; TRBD2 is a possible D gene (5 bases). Germline CDR1 SQVTM, CDR2 ANQGSEA. Trimming stripped 3 bases from V and 6 bases from J, with 12 bases between. This CDR3 is 12 amino acids long. DNA for the CDR3: TGCAGCGTTGACTACGGTGAGGGCGAGCAGTACTTC. This codes for CSVDYGEGEQYF.

The chain couples TRBV27 to TRBJ1-4; no firm D call. The CDR3 contains 14 residues. Germline CDR1 MNHEY, CDR2 SMNVEV (reference sequence). With 3 bases removed from V and 7 bases from J, the gap between germline ends came to 12 bases. The CDR3 here is CASSLAGWGEKLFF. CDR3 DNA sequence: TGTGCCAGCAGTTTGGCCGGGTGGGGTGAAAAACTGTTTTTT.

The genes are TRBV6-5 and TRBJ2-7, with a weak D call TRBD2 (5 bases). The CDR3 consists of 16 residues. Germline-derived CDR1 and CDR2 are MNHEY and SVGAGI. Deletions cut 4 bases from V and 1 base from J, with 17 bases between. CDR3 DNA sequence: TGTGCCAGCAGTTTCGACCTTAAGACGGGATCCTACGAGCAGTACTTC. Protein product: CASSFDLKTGSYEQYF.

V and J are TRBV27 and TRBJ2-1, with TRBD1 matching over 7 bases. CDR3 length: 14 amino acids. Per the germline V gene, CDR1 is MNHEY and CDR2 is SMNVEV (reference sequence). The trim removed 6 bases at V and 7 bases at J, leaving 9 bases unmatched. The CDR3 sequence is CASREQGTVNEQFF. The CDR3 nucleotides are TGTGCCAGCAGGGAACAGGGGACGGTGAATGAGCAGTTCTTC.

The chain combines TRBV29-1 with TRBJ2-7; D is unclear. This CDR3 is built from 11 residues. V was clipped by 5 bases and J by 7 bases, with 12 bases between them. Germline lookup yields CDR1 SQVTM and CDR2 ANQGSEA. In nucleotides, the CDR3 is TGCAGCGTTCGGACCGGATGGGAGCAGTACTTC. Translated, it gives CSVRTGWEQYF.

This clone came up once. The rearrangement uses TRBV7-2 and TRBJ2-7; TRBD2 agrees at 13 bases. CDR1 and CDR2 (germline): SGHTA, FQGNSA. Germline trimming cut 5 bases from V and 1 base from J; bases unmatched to any gene: 5. The CDR3 sequence is 16 residues long. The CDR3 nucleotides read TGTGCCAGCAGCCCCCAGGGACTAGCGGGATCCTACGAGCAGTACTTC. Translation: CASSPQGLAGSYEQYF. Drawing the rest from reference TRBV7-2 and TRBJ2-7, the complete variable domain is GAGVSQSPSNKVTEKGKDVELRCDPISGHTALYWYRQSLGQGLEFLIYFQGNSAPDKSGLPSDRFSAERTGGSVSTLTIQRTQQEDSAVYLCASSPQGLAGSYEQYFGPGTRLTVT.

The chain recombines TRBV14 with TRBJ2-5; D is undetermined. Trimming left V 4 bases short and J 9 bases short, with 15 bases between. Germline V lookup: CDR1 SGHDN, CDR2 FVKESK. The CDR3 is 13 amino acids. The CDR3 sequence is CASSPNNGVAQYF. CDR3 sequence (DNA): TGTGCCAGCAGCCCGAACAATGGGGTGGCCCAGTACTTC. Using reference TRBV14 and TRBJ2-5 for the parts outside the CDR3, the full variable domain is EAGVTQFPSHSVIEKGQTVTLRCDPISGHDNLYWYRRVMGKEIKFLLHFVKESKQDESGMPNNRFLAERTGGTYSTLKVQPAELEDSGVYFCASSPNNGVAQYFGPGTRLLVL.

The chain couples TRBV18 to TRBJ2-1; no definite D call. This CDR3 contains 12 residues. Germline CDR1 reads KGHSH; CDR2 reads LQKENI. Trimming stripped 5 bases from V and 3 bases from J, with 5 bases between. This CDR3 is CASSMGYNEQFF. Written as DNA, the CDR3 is TGTGCCAGCTCAATGGGCTACAATGAGCAGTTCTTC. The full variable domain, rest sourced from reference TRBV18 and TRBJ2-1, is NAGVMQNPRHLVRRRGQEARLRCSPMKGHSHVYWYRQLPEEGLKFMVYLQKENIIDESGMPKERFSAEFPKEGPSILRIQQVVRGDSAAYFCASSMGYNEQFFGPGTRLTVL.

The chain carries TRBV11-2 and TRBJ1-2; 10 positions agree with TRBD1. The CDR3 is 16 residues long. The V gene end was trimmed by 2 bases and the J gene end by 6 bases; junction bases not matched to a gene: 9. Per germline, CDR1 SGHAT and CDR2 FQNNGV. CDR3 bases: TGTGCCAGCAGCTTAATCGGAGGGACAGGGGAGGATGGCTACACCTTC. This encodes CASSLIGGTGEDGYTF.

This chain uses TRBV6-4 with TRBJ2-7; 9 positions match TRBD1. The CDR3 contains 16 residues. In germline, CDR1 is MRHNA, CDR2 SNTAGT. With V trimmed by 1 base and J by 5 bases, 9 bases remained unmatched. This CDR3 is CASSDFLGQGFNEQYF. The CDR3 DNA follows: TGTGCCAGCAGTGACTTTCTCGGACAGGGGTTCAACGAGCAGTACTTC.

For the CDR3, the DNA is TGTGCCAGCAGTGTCAGCGGTGTGTACATCTCAGATACGCAGTATTTT. It encodes CASSVSGVYISDTQYF. The chain links TRBV6-1 to TRBJ2-3, with D perhaps matching TRBD2 (5 bases). Germline lookup yields CDR1 MNHNS and CDR2 SASEGT. This CDR3 is built from 16 residues. The germline V and J ends were trimmed by 4 bases and 4 bases, with 18 bases remaining between them.

This clone was detected only a few times. J is TRBJ2-7 and V is TRBV15; D call uncertain. This CDR3 comprises 13 residues. Trimming took 0 bases from V and 3 from J, leaving 6 bases between them. CDR1 is LNHNV, CDR2 YYDKDF, per germline (reference sequence). In DNA, the CDR3 is TGTGCCACCAGCAGAGATATGGGCTACGAGCAGTACTTC. Translated, it gives CATSRDMGYEQYF.

The sample holds a few counts of this clone. This rearrangement joins TRBV28 to TRBJ1-2; a possible D gene is TRBD1 (6 bases). The CDR3 length is 14 residues. The V gene lost 6 bases and the J gene lost 4 bases, with 15 bases spanning the gap. Germline assignment: CDR1 MDHEN and CDR2 SYDVKM. The CDR3 nucleotides are TGTGCCAGCAGCCGGGGGGGGACAACCTATGGCTACACCTTC. Encoded protein: CASSRGGTTYGYTF.

This clone appeared a single time. The chain recombines TRBV10-3 with TRBJ2-3; D remains ambiguous. The CDR3 contains 17 residues. V gave up 0 bases and J gave up 2 bases, with 15 bases separating them. CDR1 and CDR2 from the germline V gene are ENHRY and SYGVKD. CDR3 region: CAISESSPSTTTDTQYF. As DNA, the CDR3 is TGTGCCATCAGTGAGTCGAGTCCCAGCACAACCACAGATACGCAGTATTTT.

J is TRBJ1-3 and V is TRBV4-1; D not certain. Trimming removed 3 bases from V and 6 bases from J, with 9 bases in between. Germline V gene sequence: CDR1 MGHRA, CDR2 YSYEKL. The CDR3 is 13 amino acids. The CDR3 is CASSHPYQNTIYF. The CDR3 bases are TGCGCCAGCAGCCACCCCTATCAAAACACCATATATTTT.